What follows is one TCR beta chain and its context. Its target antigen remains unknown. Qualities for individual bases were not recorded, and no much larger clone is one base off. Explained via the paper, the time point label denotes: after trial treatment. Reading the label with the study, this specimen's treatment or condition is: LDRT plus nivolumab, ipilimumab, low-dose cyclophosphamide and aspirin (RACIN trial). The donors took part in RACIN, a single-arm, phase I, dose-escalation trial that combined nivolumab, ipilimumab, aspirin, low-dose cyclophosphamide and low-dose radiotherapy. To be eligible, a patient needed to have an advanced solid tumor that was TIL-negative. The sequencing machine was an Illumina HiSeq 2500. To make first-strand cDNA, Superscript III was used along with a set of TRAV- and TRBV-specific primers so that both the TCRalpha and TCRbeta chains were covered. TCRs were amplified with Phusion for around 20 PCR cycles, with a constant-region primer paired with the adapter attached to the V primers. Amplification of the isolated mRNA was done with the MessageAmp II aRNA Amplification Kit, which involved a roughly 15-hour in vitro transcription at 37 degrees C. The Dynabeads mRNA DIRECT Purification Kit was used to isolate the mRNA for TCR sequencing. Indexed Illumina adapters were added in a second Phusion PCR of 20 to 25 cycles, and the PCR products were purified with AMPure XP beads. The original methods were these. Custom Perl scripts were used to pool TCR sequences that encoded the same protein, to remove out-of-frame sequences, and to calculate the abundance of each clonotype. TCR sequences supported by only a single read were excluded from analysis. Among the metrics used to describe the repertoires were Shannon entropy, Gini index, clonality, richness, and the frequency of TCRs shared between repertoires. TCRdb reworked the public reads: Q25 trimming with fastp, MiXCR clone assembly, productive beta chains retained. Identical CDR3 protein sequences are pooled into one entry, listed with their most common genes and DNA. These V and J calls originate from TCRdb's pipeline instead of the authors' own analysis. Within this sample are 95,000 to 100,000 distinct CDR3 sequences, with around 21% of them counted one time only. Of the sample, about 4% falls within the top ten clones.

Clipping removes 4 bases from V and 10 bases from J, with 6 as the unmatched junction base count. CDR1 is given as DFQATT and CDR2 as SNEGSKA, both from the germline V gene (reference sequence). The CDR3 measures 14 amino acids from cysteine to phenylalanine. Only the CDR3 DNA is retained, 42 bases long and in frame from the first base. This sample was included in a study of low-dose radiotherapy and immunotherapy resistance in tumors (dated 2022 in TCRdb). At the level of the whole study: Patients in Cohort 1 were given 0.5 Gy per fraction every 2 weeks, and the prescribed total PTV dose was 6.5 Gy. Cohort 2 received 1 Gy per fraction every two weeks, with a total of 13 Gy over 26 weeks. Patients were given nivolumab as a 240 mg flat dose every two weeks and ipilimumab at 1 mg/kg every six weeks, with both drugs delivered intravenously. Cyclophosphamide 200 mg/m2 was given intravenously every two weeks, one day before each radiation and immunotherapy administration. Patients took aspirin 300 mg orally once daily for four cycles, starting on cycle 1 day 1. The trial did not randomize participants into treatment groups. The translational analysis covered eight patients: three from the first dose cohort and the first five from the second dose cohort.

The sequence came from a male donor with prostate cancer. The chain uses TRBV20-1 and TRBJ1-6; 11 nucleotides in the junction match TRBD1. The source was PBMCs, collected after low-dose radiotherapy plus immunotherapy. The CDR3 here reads CSAKDRGLESPLHF. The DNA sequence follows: TGCAGTGCTAAGGACAGGGGGCTAGAATCACCCCTCCACTTT.